One sample yielded the 17 T cell receptor beta chains listed below, sequenced in a study of cytotoxic CD8 clonotypes in ibrutinib-treated CLL. Repertoires were generated with immunoSEQ multiplex PCR, while TCRdb's copy carries only in-frame clones and drops some. The sample comprises fewer than 400,000 clones, over 55% of which are singletons, and about 5.9% rests with the top ten. The sample was PBMCs, taken after 36 months of ibrutinib treatment. The receptors stem from a human donor with chronic lymphocytic leukemia.

The chain joins TRBV9 to TRBJ2-7; D remains ambiguous. The CDR3 runs to 11 residues. Germline-derived CDR1 and CDR2 are SGDLS and YYNGEE. The V and J ends lost 3 bases and 3 bases respectively, with 4 bases between them. CDR3 protein: CASSDNYEQYF. Written as DNA, the CDR3 is TGTGCCAGCAGCGACAACTACGAGCAGTACTTC.

The chain is built from TRBV12-5 and TRBJ1-5; D not certain. V lost 0 bases, J lost 7 bases, and 22 bases lay in between. Germline CDR1 reads LGHNT; CDR2 reads FRNRAP. There are 18 residues in the CDR3. The CDR3 region is CASGLVPLWGFPPQPQHF. Written as DNA, the CDR3 is TGTGCTAGTGGTTTGGTCCCTCTTTGGGGTTTCCCTCCCCAGCCCCAGCATTTT.

Regarding this clone: Other DNA sequences within the sample encode an identical CDR3. This chain links TRBV6-5 with TRBJ1-2, with 7 bases aligning to TRBD1. CDR1 is MNHEY and CDR2 is SVGAGI in the germline V gene. Trimming took 0 bases from V and 5 from J; bases not matched to a gene: 3. The CDR3 has 14 residues. The CDR3, as DNA: TGTGCCAGCAGTTACTCCGCAGGGGGATATGGCTACACCTTC. This codes for CASSYSAGGYGYTF.

The chain has TRBV5-4 and TRBJ2-3, with 7 bases fitting TRBD1. CDR1 SGHNT and CDR2 YYREEE come from the germline V gene (reference sequence). V shed 4 bases and J 3 bases; nucleotides not matched to a gene: 11. CDR3 length: 16 amino acids. Here the CDR3 DNA reads TGTGCCAGCAGCCCCGACAGGGTCTGGCGTACAGATACGCAGTATTTT. It specifies CASSPDRVWRTDTQYF.

The chain uses TRBV11-2 and TRBJ2-1, with TRBD1 matching over 11 bases. With V trimmed by 3 bases and J by 5 bases, 9 bases remained unmatched. The CDR3 has 17 amino acids. Germline V gives CDR1 SGHAT, CDR2 FQNNGV. CDR3 DNA sequence: TGTGCCAGCAGCTTCGATCGGACAGGGGGCGCGGACAATGAGCAGTTCTTC. Translating it yields CASSFDRTGGADNEQFF.

The V call is TRBV7-6, the J call TRBJ2-1, with 14 bases that match TRBD2. Germline trimming cut 1 base from V and 4 bases from J; bases unmatched to any gene: 3. The germline V gene encodes CDR1 SGHVS and CDR2 FNYEAQ. The CDR3 contains 17 residues. The CDR3 nucleotides read TGTGCCAGCAGCTTAGGACTAGCGGGAGGGCCATACAATGAGCAGTTCTTC. Protein sequence: CASSLGLAGGPYNEQFF.

This sequence joins TRBV10-3 and TRBJ1-1; D ambiguous. With 2 bases removed from V and 2 bases from J, the gap between germline ends came to 12 bases. Germline CDR1 reads ENHRY; CDR2 reads SYGVKD. The CDR3 totals 15 residues. CDR3 bases: TGTGCCATCAGTGAGATTGAGGGCTTTAACACTGAAGCTTTCTTT. Translated, it gives CAISEIEGFNTEAFF.

This clone was counted a few times. V gene TRBV9 combines with J gene TRBJ1-2; D is undetermined. V was shortened by 0 bases and J by 7 bases, with 13 bases between the two germline ends. The germline V gene has CDR1 SGDLS and CDR2 YYNGEE. The CDR3 consists of 14 residues. This CDR3 reads CASSVVQQLGGYTF. The CDR3 nucleotides are TGTGCCAGCAGCGTAGTTCAACAGTTAGGTGGCTACACCTTC.

The sample holds a few counts of this clone. CDR3 sequence: CASSELLSNQPQHF. DNA for the CDR3: TGTGCCAGCAGTGAACTCTTAAGCAATCAGCCCCAGCATTTT. The gene calls are TRBV2 and TRBJ1-5; D is undetermined. Germline CDR1 and CDR2: SNHLY and FYNNEI. CDR3 size: 14 residues. Trimming took 2 bases from V and 1 from J, leaving 6 bases between them. Combining the CDR3 with reference TRBV2 and TRBJ1-5 gives the whole variable domain EPEVTQTPSHQVTQMGQEVILRCVPISNHLYFYWYRQILGQKVEFLVSFYNNEISEKSEIFDDQFSVERPDGSNFTLKIRSTKLEDSAMYFCASSELLSNQPQHFGDGTRLSIL.

The chain recombines TRBV2 with TRBJ2-7; 9 positions match TRBD1. The CDR3 has 15 residues. Germline values: CDR1 SNHLY, CDR2 FYNNEI. V was clipped by 4 bases and J by 3 bases; unmatched bases: 7. The CDR3 here is CASSAPGQGNYEQYF. The CDR3 coding sequence is TGTGCCAGCAGTGCCCCCGGACAGGGGAACTACGAGCAGTACTTC.

This clone was seen only a few times. The J gene is TRBJ2-4, the V gene TRBV18; D might be TRBD2 (5 bases). V was pared by 1 base and J by 6 bases, with 10 bases between. The CDR3 covers 14 residues. Germline values: CDR1 KGHSH, CDR2 LQKENI. The CDR3 loop reads CASSPRESANIQYF. The CDR3 DNA is TGTGCCAGCTCACCACGGGAGTCGGCAAACATTCAGTACTTC. Variable domain in full (rest from reference TRBV18 and TRBJ2-4): NAGVMQNPRHLVRRRGQEARLRCSPMKGHSHVYWYRQLPEEGLKFMVYLQKENIIDESGMPKERFSAEFPKEGPSILRIQQVVRGDSAAYFCASSPRESANIQYFGAGTRLSVL.

V and J are TRBV20-1 and TRBJ1-4; no clear D gene. Germline assignment: CDR1 DFQATT and CDR2 SNEGSKA (reference sequence). This CDR3 spans 11 amino acids. The V end lost 3 bases, the J end lost 12 bases, and 11 bases lay between the germline ends. In DNA form, the CDR3 reads TGCAGTGCTAGCCCGACCGGGGAACTGTTTTTT. Protein product: CSASPTGELFF.

The rearrangement uses TRBV5-1 and TRBJ1-5; perhaps TRBD1 as D (5 bases). CDR1 SGHRS and CDR2 YFSETQ come from the germline V gene. Trimming took off 4 bases at V and 4 bases at J, with 12 bases between the two ends. This CDR3 region has 14 residues. CDR3 nucleotide sequence: TGCGCCAGCAGCGTCGGGGGAACAAATCAGCCCCAGCATTTT. Translating it yields CASSVGGTNQPQHF.

J is TRBJ2-7 and V is TRBV19; 9 bases line up with TRBD1. J was trimmed by 3 bases and V by 5 bases; bases with no gene match: 8. The CDR3 is 15 residues long. Germline-derived CDR1 and CDR2 are LNHDA and SQIVND (reference sequence). CDR3 in DNA: TGTGCCAGTAGTCTCCGGACAGGGGAGAACTACGAGCAGTACTTC. This translates into CASSLRTGENYEQYF.

This chain uses TRBV27 with TRBJ2-7; 9 nucleotides agree with TRBD1. V shed 6 bases and J 6 bases; nucleotides not matched to a gene: 18. Germline CDR1 is MNHEY and CDR2 is SMNVEV (reference sequence). CDR3 length: 17 amino acids. The CDR3 sequence: CASSYLVGTGLVGEQYF. The CDR3 region has the DNA TGTGCCAGCAGCTATCTCGTCGGGACAGGGCTCGTCGGCGAGCAGTACTTC.

The chain is built from TRBV11-2 and TRBJ1-2; D possibly corresponds to TRBD1 (5 bases). Germline V gives CDR1 SGHAT, CDR2 FQNNGV. Deletions cut 4 bases from V and 5 bases from J, with 17 bases between. The CDR3 consists of 15 residues. The CDR3 region is CASSSSGAARYGYTF. The CDR3 coding sequence is TGTGCCAGCAGCTCCAGCGGGGCCGCGCGGTATGGCTACACCTTC.

J is TRBJ2-1 and V is TRBV19; 7 bases align to TRBD1. Trimming at V came to 8 bases and at J to 4 bases, leaving 5 bases not matched to a gene. Germline-derived CDR1 and CDR2 are LNHDA and SQIVND (reference sequence). This CDR3 region has 13 residues. Written as DNA, the CDR3 is TGTGCCAGTCGGGACAGCTTATACAATGAGCAGTTCTTC. Its translation: CASRDSLYNEQFF.